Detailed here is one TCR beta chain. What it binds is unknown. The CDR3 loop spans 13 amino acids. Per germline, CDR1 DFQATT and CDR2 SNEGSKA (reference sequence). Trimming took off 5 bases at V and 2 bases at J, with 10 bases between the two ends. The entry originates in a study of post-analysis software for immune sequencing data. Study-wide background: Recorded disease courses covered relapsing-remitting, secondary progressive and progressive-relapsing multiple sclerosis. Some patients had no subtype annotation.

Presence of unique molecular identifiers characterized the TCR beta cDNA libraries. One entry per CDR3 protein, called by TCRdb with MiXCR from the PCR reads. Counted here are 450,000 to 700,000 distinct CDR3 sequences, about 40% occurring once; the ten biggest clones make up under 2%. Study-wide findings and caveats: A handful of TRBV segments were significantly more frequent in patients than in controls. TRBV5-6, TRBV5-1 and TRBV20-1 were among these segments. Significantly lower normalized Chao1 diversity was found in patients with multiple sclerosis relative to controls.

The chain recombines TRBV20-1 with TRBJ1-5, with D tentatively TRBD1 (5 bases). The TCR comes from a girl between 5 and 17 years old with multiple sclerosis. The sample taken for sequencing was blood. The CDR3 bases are TGCAGTGCTTCGACAGACGGCAATCAGCCCCAGCATTTT. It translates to CSASTDGNQPQHF.